This record concerns one T cell receptor beta chain sequence. The antigen is not known. This sample's TCRbeta library carried unique molecular identifier barcodes. TCRdb recomputed calls from the PCR reads with MiXCR, one row per CDR3 protein. Here the sample spans about 120,000 distinct CDR3 sequences, under 13% being singletons. The record originates from a study of T-cell reconstitution after alpha-beta-depleted transplantation in children. Study-wide results and caveats: Expanded clones from the graft, numbering several hundred, reportedly supplied alpha-beta T cells about two months after transplant. T-cell counts and diversity were attributed mostly to newly produced T cells one year after transplant. High day-60 TCRbeta diversity in some patients came from surviving recipient T cells and thymic progenitors.

This CDR3 has 13 amino acids. Germline loops: CDR1 MGHDK, CDR2 SYGVNS. V lost 4 bases and J 3 bases, leaving 7 bases between the germline ends. The genes are TRBV25-1 and TRBJ2-1; D perhaps matches TRBD1 (6 bases). The input for sequencing was PBMCs, taken before TCRalphabeta/CD19-depleted stem cell transplant. This receptor was taken from a boy aged 2 to 10 with acute lymphoblastic leukemia, due to receive a stem cell transplant. The DNA of the CDR3 is TGTGCCAGCAGTGGGGACAACTACAATGAGCAGTTCTTC. Translation gives CASSGDNYNEQFF.